The clone carrying this T cell receptor beta chain was seen many times. Its antigen is not identified. This record comes from a study of T-cell reconstitution after alpha-beta-depleted transplantation in children. General study findings and limits: In some patients, recipient T cells and intrathymic progenitors surviving conditioning explained high day-60 diversity. T-cell numbers and diversity, one year after transplant, stemmed largely from T cells that were newly produced. The study reportedly traced alpha-beta T cells about two months after transplant to several hundred expanded graft clones.

Preparation of the TCRbeta library involved a method that used unique molecular identifiers. MiXCR, applied by TCRdb to the PCR reads, yields one record per CDR3 protein. The sample comprises approximately 650,000 distinct CDR3 sequences, around 12% of which are singletons, and 0.79% rests with the top ten. This clonotype was obtained from a girl aged 2 to 9 with congenital amegakaryocytic thrombocytopenia, due to receive a stem cell transplant. The specimen comprised PBMCs, sampled before TCRalphabeta/CD19-depleted stem cell transplant.

For the CDR3, the DNA is TGCAGCGTTGAAGGTTTATCAGGCGAGGGGTCCTACAATGAGCAGTTCTTC. It encodes CSVEGLSGEGSYNEQFF. The J gene is TRBJ2-1, the V gene TRBV29-1, with D perhaps given as TRBD1 or TRBD2 (5 bases each). The CDR3 runs 17 residues. Trimming cost V 1 base and J 1 base, with 17 bases left between them. Germline V gives CDR1 SQVTM, CDR2 ANQGSEA.